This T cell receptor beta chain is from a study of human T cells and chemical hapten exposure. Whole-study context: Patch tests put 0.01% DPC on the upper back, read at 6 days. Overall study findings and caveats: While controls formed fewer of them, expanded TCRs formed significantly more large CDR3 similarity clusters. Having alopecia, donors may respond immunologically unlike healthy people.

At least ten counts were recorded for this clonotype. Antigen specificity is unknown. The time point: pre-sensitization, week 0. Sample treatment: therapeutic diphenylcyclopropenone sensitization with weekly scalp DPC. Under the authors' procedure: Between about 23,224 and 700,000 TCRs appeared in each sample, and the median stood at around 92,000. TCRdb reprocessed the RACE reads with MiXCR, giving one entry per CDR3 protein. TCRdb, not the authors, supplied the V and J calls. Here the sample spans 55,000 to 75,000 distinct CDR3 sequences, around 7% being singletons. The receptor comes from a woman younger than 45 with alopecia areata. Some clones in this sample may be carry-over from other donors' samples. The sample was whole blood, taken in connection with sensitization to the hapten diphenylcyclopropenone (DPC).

The CDR3 coding sequence is TGTGCCAGCAGTAACACAGGGTACGAGCAGTACTTC. Its protein is CASSNTGYEQYF. The chain links TRBV6-2 or TRBV6-3 to TRBJ2-7, with a possible D match to TRBD1 (6 bases). Germline CDR1 and CDR2: MNHEY and SVGEGT. V was trimmed by 5 bases and J by 4 bases, leaving 9 bases between them. The CDR3 length is 12 residues.